This T cell receptor beta chain was obtained from a study of shared clonotypes between healthy human individuals (dated by TCRdb to 2018 to 2020). Broadly, across the study: A few men and a couple of women, aged 18 to 49 years, made up the cohort. Blood TCR repertoires of 5 or 6 healthy adults were deeply sequenced to estimate repertoire size and the extent of clonotype sharing between individuals. Per donor, three plates each were used for CD4 naive and CD4 memory, two for CD8 naive, and one for CD8 memory. Each donor's leukapheresis produced roughly between roughly 0.85 and 9.5 billion PBMCs. Libraries were prepared and TCR repertoires were sequenced by different laboratories using diverse techniques, in order to increase sequencing depth and limit assay-specific biases.

TCR CDR3 regions were amplified from genomic DNA by multiplex PCR using the deep immunoSEQ assay. Extracted genomic DNA from each cell subset was distributed evenly across all wells of several immunoSEQ 96-well plates, and each plate was treated as a replicate. For sorted subsets, about 210 ng of genomic DNA, equivalent to 30,000 or so T cell genomes, went into each replicate PCR. Purified libraries were quantified with a Qubit 3.0 fluorometer, sized on a Bioanalyzer 2100, and re-quantified with the KAPA Library Quantification kit. Every immunoSEQ 96-well plate was sequenced on a dedicated single-read 150-cycle Illumina NextSeq 550 flow cell. The authors' analysis ran thus. Because the immunoSEQ output included only junctional sequences and no quality scores, the filtering could not be the same as the filtering used for full-length reads. To assign V/J genes and CDR3, sequences were annotated using PyIR, a Python wrapper for IgBLAST v1.9, with IMGT germline references. Any read was removed if the V/J assignment was weak (E-value above 1e-6), the CDR3 was missing, or the read contained stop codons, out-of-frame junctions, or ambiguous translated residues. V3J clonotypes were defined by identical inferred V gene, J gene, and CDR3 amino acid sequence. To compute the percentage overlap between repertoires, the number of shared unique clonotypes was divided by the size of the smaller repertoire. Repertoire richness was assessed with RTK rarefaction, the Chao1 estimator, and Recon v2.1 estimates of unobserved clonotypes. Generation probabilities for all TCRbeta clonotypes obtained by the gDNA method from a handful of donors were computed using OLGA. This immuneACCESS table, as held by TCRdb, lists in-frame sequences with V and J called but not all clones. Of the missing ones, under half trace to an unresolved V gene in checked studies; the others have no known cause. V and J calls and clone size are as listed in that table; D and trimming were resolved from the DNA. This sample lists roughly 1.4 million clones; approximately 98.5% were detected once. The top ten clonotypes cover around 0.33% of the sample.

On the study overall, not on this receptor specifically: Clonotypes shared by all four sorted-subset donors showed higher generation probabilities than non-shared clonotypes. Because the study included only a small number of donors, the genetic and exposure-history diversity represented was limited. Roughly 5% of naive CD4, roughly 3.6% of naive CD8, about 2.1% of memory CD4, and around 0.4% of memory CD8 clonotypes were shared across several donors. Incomplete sequencing was indicated by rarefaction of sorted-subset datasets, despite the large sequencing depth. Naive subsets generally had larger estimated clonotype richness than memory subsets. Only blood was sampled, and tissue TCR repertoires likely differ from those in blood. Pairwise subsampling led to the expectation that sequencing depth would affect the degree of clonotype sharing among donors.

The donors were healthy, HIV-negative adults with no recently reported acute infections or vaccinations. All donors were Caucasian adults living in Nashville, Tennessee, USA. CD4+ T cells were enriched through magnetic negative selection, after which naive cells were positively selected on CD45RA and the remaining negative fraction served as the memory subset. After blood collection by leukapheresis, PBMCs were isolated using Ficoll-Histopaque density gradient centrifugation and then cryopreserved in the vapor phase of liquid nitrogen. Purity and quantity of every magnetically sorted T cell population were checked by analytical flow cytometry. Genomic DNA was isolated from every sorted fraction and measured by UV absorbance on a Nanodrop 2000c. Note on this clone: No antigen is known for it. Base-call qualities are not available, and no considerably larger clone is one nucleotide away.

The CDR3, cysteine through phenylalanine, is 18 amino acids long. Left in the record is the CDR3 DNA by itself, 54 bases read in frame from the first base. Based on the germline V gene, the CDR1 and CDR2 sequences are SGHDN and FVKESK. From V the trimming removes 1 base and from J it removes 5 bases, while the gene matches leave 9 bases of the junction unaccounted for. Specimen: naive CD4+ T cells sorted from blood. The cell subset or site label, read with the paper, signifies: CD45RA+ positively selected. Recombination joined TRBV14 with TRBJ2-2; 11 bases in between match TRBD2. The receptor comes from a man aged 30 to 39 in good health. The nucleotide sequence is TGTGCCAGCAGCCAAGCACGTACTAGCGGGAGATCAACCGGGGAGCTGTTTTTT. Translation gives CASSQARTSGRSTGELFF.